Each of the 13 T cell receptor beta chains below was sequenced from the same sample in a study of T cells in Graves' hyperthyroidism and ophthalmopathy. Amplification yielded TCR beta CDR3 regions, with RNA transcripts as the source. The TCR CDR3 first-round RT-PCR relied on the HTBI primer set. Using its own MiXCR run on the multiplex PCR reads, TCRdb lists one record per CDR3 protein. Counted here are some 250,000 distinct CDR3 sequences, more than 14% occurring once; the ten biggest clones make up about an eighth. Material: blood. These receptors originate from a woman aged 40 to 50 with Graves' hyperthyroidism that later progressed to Graves' ophthalmopathy.

At least ten counts were recorded for this clonotype. The chain employs TRBV28 and TRBJ2-7; D perhaps matches TRBD1 (7 bases). Germline lookup yields CDR1 MDHEN and CDR2 SYDVKM. The CDR3 runs 14 residues. Trimming removed 3 bases at V and 7 bases at J, with 16 bases between. The CDR3 loop reads CASSLLQGRLEQYF. CDR3 in DNA: TGTGCCAGCAGTTTGCTACAGGGGAGGTTGGAGCAGTACTTC.

This clonotype was picked up many times. J is TRBJ2-1 and V is TRBV12-3 or TRBV12-4; TRBD2 is a possible D gene (6 bases). V lost 3 bases to trimming and J lost 6 bases, with 12 bases between them. This CDR3 is built from 14 residues. The CDR3 coding sequence is TGTGCCAGCAGTTTTGGCGGGACTGTCAATGAGCAGTTCTTC. Residues: CASSFGGTVNEQFF.

This clonotype has a count of ten or more. The rearrangement links TRBV19 to TRBJ2-5; 8 bases are a match to TRBD2. The CDR3 has 14 residues. V shed 4 bases, J shed 5 bases, and the junction held 6 bases outside the gene matches. Germline-derived CDR1 and CDR2 are LNHDA and SQIVND (reference sequence). CDR3 DNA: TGTGCCAGTAGTAGTCCGAGCGGGAGCGAGACCCAGTACTTC. Residues: CASSSPSGSETQYF.

The V gene is TRBV11-3, the J gene TRBJ2-7, with 7 bases that match TRBD1. In germline, CDR1 is SGHNT, CDR2 YENEEA. J lost 2 bases, V lost 4 bases, and 8 bases had no gene match. There are 15 residues in the CDR3. The CDR3 sequence: CASSSTGQSTYEQYF. The CDR3 nucleotides read TGTGCCAGCAGCTCCACGGGACAGTCCACCTACGAGCAGTACTTC.

This clonotype was seen a few times. This chain links TRBV10-1 with TRBJ2-7; TRBD1 aligns across 10 bases. The CDR3 loop spans 14 amino acids. Germline CDR1 and CDR2: WNHNN and SYGVQD (reference sequence). V shed 3 bases and J 6 bases; nucleotides not matched to a gene: 5. The CDR3 bases are TGCGCCAGCAGTGATCCGGGACAGGGGCCCGAGCAGTACTTC. This translates into CASSDPGQGPEQYF.

This clonotype was found many times. V and J are TRBV10-1 and TRBJ1-5; no reliable D call. The CDR3 length is 11 residues. Between the trimmed V and J ends, which lost 7 bases and 7 bases, there was a span of 8 bases. CDR1 is WNHNN, CDR2 SYGVQD, per germline (reference sequence). The CDR3 region has the DNA TGCGCCAGCAACGGCGAACAGCCCCAGCATTTT. Translating gives CASNGEQPQHF.

The chain has TRBV6-2 or TRBV6-3 and TRBJ2-1; D possibly corresponds to TRBD1 (5 bases). V lost 2 bases and J 10 bases, leaving 18 bases between the germline ends. CDR1 is MNHEY, CDR2 SVGEGT, per germline. This CDR3 has 15 amino acids. This CDR3 is CASSYEGAPPREQFF. The CDR3 nucleotides read TGTGCCAGCAGTTACGAAGGGGCGCCTCCCCGGGAGCAGTTCTTC.

This sequence joins TRBV20-1 and TRBJ2-3; D is ambiguous. Germline values: CDR1 DFQATT, CDR2 SNEGSKA (reference sequence). V lost 0 bases to trimming and J lost 2 bases, with 6 bases between them. The CDR3 consists of 13 residues. This CDR3 reads CSAREYTTDTQYF. For the CDR3, the DNA is TGCAGTGCTAGAGAGTACACCACAGATACGCAGTATTTT.

The table lists this clonotype with many counts. The V call is TRBV7-9, the J call TRBJ1-1; D is undetermined. V gave up 4 bases and J gave up 2 bases, with 8 bases separating them. Germline assignment: CDR1 SEHNR and CDR2 FQNEAQ (reference sequence). The CDR3 consists of 13 residues. CDR3 amino acids: CASSSRTNTEAFF. DNA of the CDR3: TGTGCCAGCAGCTCTCGGACCAACACTGAAGCTTTCTTT.

At least ten counts were recorded for this clonotype. The rearrangement joins TRBV6-1 to TRBJ2-7; possible D gene TRBD2, 5 bases. Between the trimmed V and J ends, which lost 0 bases and 4 bases, there was a span of 16 bases. Looked up from germline, CDR1 is MNHNS and CDR2 is SASEGT. The CDR3 is 16 residues long. The CDR3 region is CASSEAQDSTLYEQYF. CDR3 coding DNA: TGTGCCAGCAGTGAAGCCCAGGACTCCACCCTTTACGAGCAGTACTTC.

The chain is built from TRBV9 and TRBJ2-7, with 7 nucleotides matching TRBD2. In germline, CDR1 is SGDLS, CDR2 YYNGEE. The ends lost 4 bases at V and 1 base at J; junction bases unmatched: 8. This CDR3 spans 15 amino acids. CDR3 nucleotides: TGTGCCAGCAGCCCCGGGGAAGCGGGGTCCTACGAGCAGTACTTC. Its protein product is CASSPGEAGSYEQYF.

Regarding this clonotype: Since a much larger clone is just one base distant, this may be a read error. This chain connects TRBV18 to TRBJ2-5, with 9 bases identical to TRBD1. This CDR3 spans 14 amino acids. CDR1 and CDR2 (germline): KGHSH, LQKENI. Unmatched junction bases numbered 7, after V lost 4 bases and J lost 7 bases. CDR3 region: CASSLQGAGATQYF. The CDR3 nucleotides read TGTGCCAGCTCACTACAGGGGGCAGGGGCGACCCAGTACTTC.

This clonotype was counted ten times or more. The CDR3 end shows no conserved phenylalanine or tryptophan, and so a read error is likely. The gene calls are TRBV27 and TRBJ1-1; the D is unclear. Germline values: CDR1 MNHEY, CDR2 SMNVEV (reference sequence). The V end was cut by 8 bases, the J end by 5 bases, with 18 bases between. The CDR3 is 14 amino acids. Written as DNA, the CDR3 is TGTGCCAGCGGCAAGGAGGGAGGCAGGACTGAAGCTTTCCTT. Protein sequence: CASGKEGGRTEAFL.